The 21 T cell receptor beta chains presented below share a single source sample, sequenced in a study of T cell clonotyping in hematopoietic cell transplantation. The time point denotes: recipient sample about 28 days before transplant, after cytoreduction. Data came from immunoSEQ multiplex PCR; TCRdb stores just in-frame clones and leaves some out. The table records about 9,200 clones, about 90% of them present only once. The input for sequencing was peripheral blood mononuclear cells, taken before stem cell transplant. Every receptor here comes from a woman aged 55-69 years with acute myeloid leukemia. Some clones in this sample may be carry-over from other donors' samples.

The sample holds a few counts of this clone. This chain connects TRBV9 to TRBJ2-3, with D unclear. V gave up 4 bases and J gave up 0 bases, with 12 bases separating them. CDR1 is SGDLS, CDR2 YYNGEE, per germline. This CDR3 comprises 15 residues. CDR3 nucleotide sequence: TGTGCCAGCAGCCCACGTACCGGGAGCACAGATACGCAGTATTTT. This gives the protein CASSPRTGSTDTQYF.

This clone has just a few counts. The rearrangement uses TRBV7-2 and TRBJ2-7, with D possibly TRBD2 on 5 matching bases. This CDR3 is 14 amino acids long. Trimming cost V 2 bases and J 2 bases, with 10 bases left between them. Per the germline V gene, CDR1 is SGHTA and CDR2 is FQGNSA. The CDR3: CASSLIAGTYEQYF. The CDR3 DNA reads TGTGCCAGCAGCTTAATTGCGGGCACCTACGAGCAGTACTTC.

V and J are TRBV30 and TRBJ2-7; TRBD2 matches at 9 bases. The V segment lost 4 bases and the J segment 3 bases; nucleotides outside the gene matches: 7. The germline gives CDR1 GTSNPN, CDR2 SVGIG (reference sequence). The CDR3 spans 14 residues. The CDR3 region is CAWTAGAGGYEQYF. DNA of the CDR3: TGTGCCTGGACAGCTGGAGCGGGAGGCTACGAGCAGTACTTC. Together with reference TRBV30 and TRBJ2-7, the CDR3 gives the full variable domain: SQTIHQWPATLVQPVGSPLSLECTVEGTSNPNLYWYRQAAGRGLQLLFYSVGIGQISSEVPQNLSASRPQDRQFILSSKKLLLSDSGFYLCAWTAGAGGYEQYFGPGTRLTVT.

The J gene is TRBJ1-1, the V gene TRBV30, with TRBD1 matching over 8 bases. The CDR3 is 14 amino acids. In germline, CDR1 is GTSNPN, CDR2 SVGIG (reference sequence). Unmatched junction bases numbered 10, after V lost 0 bases and J lost 10 bases. The CDR3 spells CAWSVRSGGRGAFF. DNA of the CDR3: TGTGCCTGGAGTGTACGGTCAGGGGGCCGTGGAGCTTTCTTT.

This clone was recorded a few times. The chain recombines TRBV18 with TRBJ1-4; possibly TRBD1 for D (5 bases). CDR3 length: 14 amino acids. V lost 2 bases and J lost 8, with 12 bases in between. The germline CDR1 and CDR2 sequences are KGHSH and LQKENI. CDR3 bases: TGTGCCAGCTCACCATTCTGGACACTAGAAAAACTGTTTTTT. This gives the protein CASSPFWTLEKLFF.

This rearrangement joins TRBV7-8 to TRBJ1-3; 7 bases fit TRBD1. This CDR3 region has 17 residues. With V trimmed by 6 bases and J by 0 bases, 11 bases remained unmatched. CDR1 and CDR2 from the germline V gene are SGHVS and FQNEAQ. CDR3 amino acids: CASRPNRGTFSGNTIYF. CDR3 bases: TGTGCCAGCAGACCAAACAGGGGCACCTTCTCTGGAAACACCATATATTTT.

The J gene is TRBJ1-1, the V gene TRBV10-3; 8 bases align to TRBD1. V gave up 6 bases and J gave up 5 bases; unmatched junction bases: 8. The CDR3 is 14 residues long. Looked up from germline, CDR1 is ENHRY and CDR2 is SYGVKD. In DNA form, the CDR3 reads TGTGCCATCAGGGGGGCAGGGGGCTTTACTGAAGCTTTCTTT. It specifies CAIRGAGGFTEAFF.

The count of this clone is one. V usage is TRBV7-2 and J usage is TRBJ2-2, with D possibly TRBD1 on 6 matching bases. CDR1 is SGHTA, CDR2 FQGNSA, per germline. The CDR3 totals 14 residues. V was trimmed by 3 bases and J by 7 bases, leaving 12 bases between them. In nucleotides, the CDR3 is TGTGCCAGCAGCTTTAACAGGGATGGCGGGGAGCTGTTTTTT. Protein sequence: CASSFNRDGGELFF.

This clone occurred once. The rearrangement links TRBV18 to TRBJ2-3; D is undetermined. Germline CDR1 and CDR2: KGHSH and LQKENI. Trimming left V 0 bases short and J 6 bases short, with 10 bases between. CDR3 length: 14 amino acids. The CDR3 DNA reads as TGTGCCAGCTCACCACCCTCTACTTCGGATACGCAGTATTTT. Its translation is CASSPPSTSDTQYF.

The V gene is TRBV4-1, the J gene TRBJ1-2; possible D gene TRBD1, 5 bases. V lost 2 bases and J 5 bases, leaving 21 bases between the germline ends. The germline CDR1 and CDR2 sequences are MGHRA and YSYEKL. This CDR3 spans 17 amino acids. CDR3 sequence: CASSQTLLQVNLYGYTF. CDR3 DNA: TGCGCCAGCAGCCAAACCCTATTACAGGTGAACTTGTATGGCTACACCTTC.

The CDR3 DNA sequence: TGCGCCAGCAGCCAAGAGGGAGCGGGGGATGGCCTTTACAATGAGCAGTTCTTC. Residues: CASSQEGAGDGLYNEQFF. The chain couples TRBV4-1 to TRBJ2-1; 8 bases fit TRBD2. The CDR3 contains 18 residues. From germline, CDR1 is MGHRA and CDR2 YSYEKL. J was trimmed by 4 bases and V by 0 bases; bases with no gene match: 11.

A few counts support this clone. The chain is built from TRBV28 and TRBJ1-5, with D possibly matching TRBD1 (6 bases). The length of the CDR3 is 14 residues. CDR1 and CDR2 from the germline V gene are MDHEN and SYDVKM. Trimming pared 2 bases from V and 3 bases from J, leaving 8 bases between. The CDR3 region is CASSLAGANQPQHF. The DNA of the CDR3 is TGTGCCAGCAGTTTAGCAGGGGCCAATCAGCCCCAGCATTTT.

The chain links TRBV14 to TRBJ2-5; TRBD2 matches at 8 bases. Per germline, CDR1 SGHDN and CDR2 FVKESK. The CDR3 consists of 15 residues. The trim removed 2 bases at V and 5 bases at J, leaving 7 bases unmatched. CDR3 protein: CASSQRTSRWETQYF. DNA for the CDR3: TGTGCCAGCAGCCAACGGACTAGCCGTTGGGAGACCCAGTACTTC.

The V and J genes are TRBV6-5 and TRBJ2-7, with 8 bases fitting TRBD1. CDR1 MNHEY and CDR2 SVGAGI come from the germline V gene. Trimming removed 5 bases from V and 4 bases from J; junction bases left unmatched: 7. The CDR3 consists of 14 residues. Written as DNA, the CDR3 is TGTGCCAGCAGTAACGACAGGGGTGCGTACGAGCAGTACTTC. Amino acid sequence: CASSNDRGAYEQYF.

The V call is TRBV9, the J call TRBJ1-3, with D unresolved. V was trimmed by 3 bases and J by 0 bases, leaving 10 bases between them. CDR3 length: 15 residues. Looked up from germline, CDR1 is SGDLS and CDR2 is YYNGEE. CDR3 region: CASSDGNDSGNTIYF. The CDR3 nucleotides read TGTGCCAGCAGCGATGGTAACGACTCTGGAAACACCATATATTTT.

The rearrangement uses TRBV6-5 and TRBJ1-2; D not certain. Trimming left V 10 bases short and J 0 bases short, with 12 bases between. The CDR3 has 13 amino acids. The germline V gene has CDR1 MNHEY and CDR2 SVGAGI. CDR3 in amino acids: CAIASDSNYGYTF. DNA for the CDR3: TGTGCCATCGCGTCCGACTCTAACTATGGCTACACCTTC.

This sequence joins TRBV7-9 and TRBJ1-1; no clear D gene. Germline V gene lookup returns CDR1 SEHNR and CDR2 FQNEAQ (reference sequence). CDR3 length: 16 residues. Trimming pared 2 bases from V and 0 bases from J, leaving 13 bases between. The CDR3 here is CASSLRRVVMNTEAFF. The CDR3 region has the DNA TGTGCCAGCAGCTTAAGGAGGGTAGTAATGAACACTGAAGCTTTCTTT.

The chain employs TRBV2 and TRBJ2-5; perhaps TRBD2 as D (7 bases). Trimming removed 8 bases from V and 5 bases from J, with 27 bases in between. The CDR3 has 17 amino acids. CDR1 and CDR2 from the germline V gene are SNHLY and FYNNEI. For the CDR3, the DNA is TGTGCCAGCCTGAACAGGGAACCATTTCTACTAGCGGAGACCCAGTACTTC. Translated: CASLNREPFLLAETQYF.

This rearrangement joins TRBV7-8 to TRBJ2-2; 13 bases are a match to TRBD2. CDR3 size: 18 residues. Unmatched junction bases numbered 13, after V lost 7 bases and J lost 5 bases. The germline CDR1 and CDR2 sequences are SGHVS and FQNEAQ. The chain's CDR3 is CASNVGLAGWVLTGELFF. CDR3 coding DNA: TGTGCCAGCAACGTGGGACTAGCGGGATGGGTGTTAACCGGGGAGCTGTTTTTT.

The chain recombines TRBV7-6 with TRBJ2-1; D remains unclear. CDR3 length equals 15 residues. Germline V gives CDR1 SGHVS, CDR2 FNYEAQ. The ends were cut back, 0 bases at V and 3 bases at J, with 9 bases in the middle. CDR3 loop: CASSLAQANYNEQFF. Written as DNA, the CDR3 is TGTGCCAGCAGCTTAGCGCAAGCTAACTACAATGAGCAGTTCTTC.

The chain recombines TRBV30 with TRBJ1-1; D remains unclear. CDR3 length: 13 amino acids. V lost 2 bases to trimming and J lost 2 bases, with 9 bases between them. Germline V gene data show CDR1 as GTSNPN and CDR2 as SVGIG (reference sequence). The CDR3 loop reads CAWSRVPNTEAFF. DNA for the CDR3: TGTGCCTGGAGTAGGGTTCCTAACACTGAAGCTTTCTTT.